These 31 T cell receptor beta chains originate from one sample sequenced in a study of identical twins. TCRdb processed the 5' RACE reads anew with MiXCR; each CDR3 protein has one entry. The sample consists of roughly 470,000 distinct CDR3 sequences, roughly an eighth of them appearing once. The sample also formed part of further work on yellow fever vaccine responses in identical twins.

The specimen was CD4+ T cells sorted from blood. The source of these receptors is a woman aged 18-29 years in good health.

The chain carries TRBV20-1 and TRBJ1-1; D is undetermined. In germline, CDR1 is DFQATT, CDR2 SNEGSKA (reference sequence). Trimming took off 0 bases at V and 4 bases at J, with 12 bases between the two ends. The CDR3 has 14 amino acids. The chain's CDR3 is CSARDVRLTTEAFF. The CDR3, as DNA: TGCAGTGCTAGAGATGTCCGCCTCACCACTGAAGCTTTCTTT.

This clonotype was observed a few times. The DNA of the CDR3 is TGTGCCAGCAGTTCCCCTTGGCGGTCTGCGAGCACCGGGGAGCTGTTTTTT. It codes for CASSSPWRSASTGELFF. The J gene is TRBJ2-2, the V gene TRBV12-3 or TRBV12-4; D is uncertain. V lost 4 bases and J lost 4, with 19 bases in between. There are 17 residues in the CDR3.

The genes are TRBV28 and TRBJ2-7, with unresolved D. CDR3 length: 15 amino acids. Germline assignment: CDR1 MDHEN and CDR2 SYDVKM. V was pared by 8 bases and J by 7 bases, with 24 bases between. In nucleotides, the CDR3 is TGTGCCAGCTCTAAACTTGGGCCGTCCGGCTGGGAGCAGTACTTC. It yields the protein CASSKLGPSGWEQYF. Supplemented by reference TRBV28 and TRBJ2-7, the full variable domain reads DVKVTQSSRYLVKRTGEKVFLECVQDMDHENMFWYRQDPGLGLRLIYFSYDVKMKEKGDIPEGYSVSREKKERFSLILESASTNQTSMYLCASSKLGPSGWEQYFGPGTRLTVT.

This clonotype was counted ten times or more. This chain connects TRBV20-1 to TRBJ2-3; 10 bases are shared with TRBD2. Per the germline V gene, CDR1 is DFQATT and CDR2 is SNEGSKA (reference sequence). The CDR3 length is 15 residues. J lost 4 bases, V lost 4 bases, and 8 bases had no gene match. CDR3 in DNA: TGCAGTGCTACGGCACTAGCGGGACAAGCAGATACGCAGTATTTT. This sequence encodes CSATALAGQADTQYF.

This clonotype was counted a few times. CDR3 protein: CASSLAGQNYGYTF. CDR3 DNA sequence: TGTGCCAGCAGTTTAGCGGGACAGAACTATGGCTACACCTTC. This chain links TRBV12-3 or TRBV12-4 with TRBJ1-2; 7 bases fit TRBD1. The CDR3 is 14 residues long. The trim removed 0 bases at V and 2 bases at J, leaving 0 bases unmatched.

This clonotype was observed a few times. The J gene is TRBJ1-1, the V gene TRBV6-5; D possibly corresponds to TRBD1 (5 bases). V shed 2 bases and J shed 4 bases, with 8 bases lying between them. CDR1 is MNHEY, CDR2 SVGAGI, per germline. The CDR3 totals 13 residues. CDR3 sequence: CASSYDGGTEAFF. The CDR3 DNA is TGTGCCAGCAGTTACGATGGGGGCACTGAAGCTTTCTTT.

This clonotype has only a few counts. The chain carries TRBV9 and TRBJ2-3; D possibly corresponds to TRBD2 (5 bases). The CDR3 length is 15 residues. V was clipped by 4 bases and J by 7 bases, with 19 bases between them. Looked up from germline, CDR1 is SGDLS and CDR2 is YYNGEE. As DNA, the CDR3 is TGTGCCAGCAGCAAAGAGGGCGGTGGGTCAAATACGCAGTATTTT. Translation: CASSKEGGGSNTQYF.

V and J are TRBV7-2 and TRBJ2-1; TRBD2 agrees at 8 bases. Unmatched junction bases numbered 8, after V lost 0 bases and J lost 1 base. The CDR3 consists of 18 residues. Germline values: CDR1 SGHTA, CDR2 FQGNSA. Here the CDR3 reads CASSLAPLPSGSYNEQFF. The CDR3 DNA reads as TGTGCCAGCAGCTTAGCCCCTCTCCCTAGCGGGTCCTACAATGAGCAGTTCTTC.

CDR3: CASSSPSDVTSTDTQYF. The CDR3 coding sequence is TGTGCCAGCAGTTCCCCATCGGACGTCACTAGCACAGATACGCAGTATTTT. The V gene is TRBV12-3 or TRBV12-4, the J gene TRBJ2-3; D remains ambiguous. Trimming took off 4 bases at V and 0 bases at J, with 17 bases between the two ends. This CDR3 spans 17 amino acids.

The rearrangement joins TRBV19 to TRBJ2-1; tentative D call: TRBD2 (5 bases). Germline CDR1 is LNHDA and CDR2 is SQIVND (reference sequence). This CDR3 is 16 amino acids long. Trimming left V 1 base short and J 9 bases short, with 19 bases between. CDR3 region: CASSIGNGISSGEQFF. The DNA of the CDR3 is TGTGCCAGTAGTATAGGCAACGGAATCTCAAGCGGTGAGCAGTTCTTC.

The chain is built from TRBV3-1 and TRBJ2-3, with TRBD2 matching 9 bases. Germline V CDR1 and CDR2: LGHDT, YNNKEL (reference sequence). The CDR3 sequence is 14 residues long. V lost 8 bases and J lost 3; bases outside the gene matches: 6. DNA for the CDR3: TGTGCCAGCCAGCGCGGGGGGGCTACAGATACGCAGTATTTT. This translates into CASQRGGATDTQYF.

This clonotype occurred a few times. The chain uses TRBV5-4 and TRBJ2-3, with TRBD2 matching over 11 bases. In germline, CDR1 is SGHNT, CDR2 YYREEE (reference sequence). CDR3 length equals 16 residues. The trim removed 2 bases at V and 6 bases at J, leaving 8 bases unmatched. The CDR3, as DNA: TGTGCCAGCAGCTTCCGGTTAGCGGGGGGGTCGGATACGCAGTATTTT. Translated, it gives CASSFRLAGGSDTQYF.

The chain carries TRBV3-1 and TRBJ2-7, with D possibly matching TRBD2 (6 bases). Trimming removed 4 bases at V and 4 bases at J, with 20 bases between. Germline V gene lookup returns CDR1 LGHDT and CDR2 YNNKEL (reference sequence). The length of the CDR3 is 16 residues. The CDR3 reads CASSPPGRAGTYEQYF. The DNA of the CDR3 is TGTGCCAGCAGCCCCCCGGGAAGGGCGGGGACTTACGAGCAGTACTTC.

The chain recombines TRBV7-3 with TRBJ2-1; 9 bases agree with TRBD2. The germline CDR1 and CDR2 sequences are SGHTA and FQGTGA. V trimming: 4 bases; J trimming: 7 bases; junction bases outside the gene matches: 11. The CDR3 is 16 residues long. CDR3 region: CASSSFGAGGRNEQFF. The CDR3 DNA follows: TGTGCCAGCAGCTCCTTCGGAGCGGGGGGTCGAAATGAGCAGTTCTTC.

The rearrangement joins TRBV11-2 to TRBJ1-2, with D hard to call. Germline CDR1 and CDR2: SGHAT and FQNNGV. The CDR3 has 15 amino acids. V lost 2 bases and J 4 bases, leaving 14 bases between the germline ends. In nucleotides, the CDR3 is TGTGCCAGCAGCTTAAAAGGGCTGCGGGGCTATGGCTACACCTTC. This gives the protein CASSLKGLRGYGYTF.

The V and J genes are TRBV7-2 and TRBJ2-3; unclear D gene. Germline values: CDR1 SGHTA, CDR2 FQGNSA. The CDR3 has 12 residues. Between the trimmed V and J ends, which lost 7 bases and 7 bases, there was a span of 12 bases. The CDR3 DNA reads TGTGCCAGCAACAACCCCGCATATACGCAGTATTTT. It translates to CASNNPAYTQYF.

This chain links TRBV12-3 or TRBV12-4 with TRBJ2-7; TRBD2 matches at 13 bases. The trim removed 5 bases at V and 3 bases at J, leaving 7 bases unmatched. CDR3 length equals 16 residues. The CDR3 coding sequence is TGTGCCAGCAGTGCCCGGACTAGCGGGAGCCTCTACGAGCAGTACTTC. Translated: CASSARTSGSLYEQYF.

J is TRBJ2-1 and V is TRBV27; D is unclear. Per germline, CDR1 MNHEY and CDR2 SMNVEV (reference sequence). The ends were cut back, 7 bases at V and 5 bases at J, with 21 bases in the middle. The CDR3 is made up of 16 amino acids. This chain's CDR3 is CASTPLAYGLHNEQFF. The CDR3, as DNA: TGTGCCAGCACCCCCTTAGCATATGGTTTACACAATGAGCAGTTCTTC.

Comments on this clonotype: The junction does not match germline at one end; this may be a read error. V gene TRBV7-2 combines with J gene TRBJ1-2; unclear D gene. The CDR3 spans 12 residues. The germline CDR1 and CDR2 sequences are SGHTA and FQGNSA. The CDR3 here is CVSSWTDYGYTF. The DNA for the CDR3 is TGTGTCAGCAGCTGGACCGACTATGGCTACACCTTC.

This clonotype was counted ten times or more. The gene calls are TRBV9 and TRBJ2-1; TRBD2 is a possible D gene (5 bases). CDR1 SGDLS and CDR2 YYNGEE come from the germline V gene. Trimming left V 6 bases short and J 7 bases short, with 17 bases between. The CDR3 consists of 14 residues. For the CDR3, the DNA is TGTGCCAGCACCTCGGACCCCCGAGGGAATGAGCAGTTCTTC. Amino acid sequence: CASTSDPRGNEQFF.

Only a few counts were recorded for this clonotype. The rearrangement joins TRBV28 to TRBJ1-5; TRBD1 aligns across 7 bases. Germline assignment: CDR1 MDHEN and CDR2 SYDVKM. Losses at the gene ends were 6 bases for V and 7 bases for J; bases not matched to a gene: 9. The CDR3 consists of 14 residues. CDR3 DNA: TGTGCCAGCAGCCTCGAGCAGGGGGACCAGCCCCAGCATTTT. Translation: CASSLEQGDQPQHF. Based on the CDR3 plus reference TRBV28 and TRBJ1-5, the full variable domain is DVKVTQSSRYLVKRTGEKVFLECVQDMDHENMFWYRQDPGLGLRLIYFSYDVKMKEKGDIPEGYSVSREKKERFSLILESASTNQTSMYLCASSLEQGDQPQHFGDGTRLSIL.

This chain uses TRBV6-1 with TRBJ1-3, with D hard to call. Trimming shortened V by 3 bases and J by 3 bases, and 6 bases separated the two germline ends. This CDR3 contains 13 residues. The germline V gene has CDR1 MNHNS and CDR2 SASEGT. CDR3 sequence reads: CASSEAGGNTIYF. In DNA form, the CDR3 reads TGTGCCAGCAGTGAGGCCGGTGGAAACACCATATATTTT.

This clonotype was detected only a few times. This rearrangement joins TRBV19 to TRBJ1-1; a possible D gene is TRBD1 (6 bases). CDR3 size: 14 residues. Germline V gives CDR1 LNHDA, CDR2 SQIVND (reference sequence). Trimming pared 7 bases from V and 1 base from J, leaving 13 bases between. In DNA form, the CDR3 reads TGTGCCAGTACCTCAGGGGTTTCGAACACTGAAGCTTTCTTT. This encodes CASTSGVSNTEAFF. The full variable domain, rest sourced from reference TRBV19 and TRBJ1-1, is DGGITQSPKYLFRKEGQNVTLSCEQNLNHDAMYWYRQDPGQGLRLIYYSQIVNDFQKGDIAEGYSVSREKKESFPLTVTSAQKNPTAFYLCASTSGVSNTEAFFGQGTRLTVV.

This clonotype was observed a handful of times. The gene calls are TRBV20-1 and TRBJ2-7, with D possibly TRBD2 on 6 matching bases. Germline V gives CDR1 DFQATT, CDR2 SNEGSKA (reference sequence). Trimming removed 5 bases at V and 4 bases at J, with 15 bases between. The length of the CDR3 is 13 residues. The CDR3: CSALTGGAYEQYF. The CDR3 DNA follows: TGCAGTGCTCTCACCGGAGGGGCTTACGAGCAGTACTTC.

The chain carries TRBV5-1 and TRBJ2-7, with 9 bases fitting TRBD1. The junction had 8 bases not matched to a gene; V was cut back by 4 bases and J by 0 bases. Germline V gene sequence: CDR1 SGHRS, CDR2 YFSETQ. The CDR3 runs to 16 residues. Here the CDR3 DNA reads TGCGCCAGCAGCGGTACCGGGACAGGGAGCTCCTACGAGCAGTACTTC. Protein product: CASSGTGTGSSYEQYF. The full variable domain, rest sourced from reference TRBV5-1 and TRBJ2-7, is KAGVTQTPRYLIKTRGQQVTLSCSPISGHRSVSWYQQTPGQGLQFLFEYFSETQRNKGNFPGRFSGRQFSNSRSEMNVSTLELGDSALYLCASSGTGTGSSYEQYFGPGTRLTVT.

V is TRBV4-3 and J is TRBJ2-7; 8 nucleotides agree with TRBD1. The CDR3 has 13 amino acids. Losses at the gene ends were 3 bases for V and 9 bases for J; bases not matched to a gene: 7. In germline, CDR1 is LGHNA, CDR2 YSLEER. The CDR3 region has the DNA TGCGCCAGCAGCCAGTTGACAGGGGTCAGGCAGTACTTC. Translating gives CASSQLTGVRQYF.

V usage is TRBV13 and J usage is TRBJ2-3; 13 nucleotides align to TRBD2. V was clipped by 0 bases and J by 2 bases; unmatched bases: 2. CDR3 size: 17 residues. CDR1 is PRHDT, CDR2 FYEKMQ, per germline (reference sequence). CDR3 coding DNA: TGTGCCAGCAGCTTAGGGGGACTAGCGGGGTCCACAGATACGCAGTATTTT. The encoded protein is CASSLGGLAGSTDTQYF.

This clonotype was counted at least ten times. The chain couples TRBV28 to TRBJ2-7, with 10 bases aligning to TRBD2. Per germline, CDR1 MDHEN and CDR2 SYDVKM. This CDR3 comprises 14 residues. V lost 6 bases to trimming and J lost 4 bases; unmatched junction nucleotides: 6. CDR3 loop: CASRLAGGRYEQYF. The CDR3 DNA is TGTGCCAGCAGATTAGCGGGAGGTCGGTACGAGCAGTACTTC.

This clonotype showed up just a few times. This rearrangement joins TRBV20-1 to TRBJ2-3; 9 bases agree with TRBD1. Germline loops: CDR1 DFQATT, CDR2 SNEGSKA (reference sequence). CDR3 length: 14 amino acids. J was trimmed by 5 bases and V by 4 bases; bases with no gene match: 7. The DNA for the CDR3 is TGCAGTGCTAATACAGGGGGCAGAGGAGATACGCAGTATTTT. This translates into CSANTGGRGDTQYF.

The chain is built from TRBV6-2 or TRBV6-3 and TRBJ2-7; the D gene is possibly TRBD1 (6 bases). V dropped 8 bases and J dropped 1 base, with 15 bases sitting between them. CDR3 size: 14 residues. From germline, CDR1 is MNHEY and CDR2 SVGEGT. CDR3 sequence: CASGTWGSSYEQYF. CDR3 DNA sequence: TGTGCCAGCGGGACATGGGGGTCTTCCTACGAGCAGTACTTC.

This chain joins TRBV9 and TRBJ2-3; D gene ambiguous. This CDR3 comprises 14 residues. In germline, CDR1 is SGDLS, CDR2 YYNGEE. Trimming shortened V by 0 bases and J by 1 base, and 6 bases separated the two germline ends. Here the CDR3 DNA reads TGTGCCAGCAGCGTAGCGGCGGGCACAGATACGCAGTATTTT. Translation: CASSVAAGTDTQYF. The full variable domain, with the rest looked up from reference TRBV9 and TRBJ2-3, is DSGVTQTPKHLITATGQRVTLRCSPRSGDLSVYWYQQSLDQGLQFLIQYYNGEERAKGNILERFSAQQFPDLHSELNLSSLELGDSALYFCASSVAAGTDTQYFGPGTRLTVL.